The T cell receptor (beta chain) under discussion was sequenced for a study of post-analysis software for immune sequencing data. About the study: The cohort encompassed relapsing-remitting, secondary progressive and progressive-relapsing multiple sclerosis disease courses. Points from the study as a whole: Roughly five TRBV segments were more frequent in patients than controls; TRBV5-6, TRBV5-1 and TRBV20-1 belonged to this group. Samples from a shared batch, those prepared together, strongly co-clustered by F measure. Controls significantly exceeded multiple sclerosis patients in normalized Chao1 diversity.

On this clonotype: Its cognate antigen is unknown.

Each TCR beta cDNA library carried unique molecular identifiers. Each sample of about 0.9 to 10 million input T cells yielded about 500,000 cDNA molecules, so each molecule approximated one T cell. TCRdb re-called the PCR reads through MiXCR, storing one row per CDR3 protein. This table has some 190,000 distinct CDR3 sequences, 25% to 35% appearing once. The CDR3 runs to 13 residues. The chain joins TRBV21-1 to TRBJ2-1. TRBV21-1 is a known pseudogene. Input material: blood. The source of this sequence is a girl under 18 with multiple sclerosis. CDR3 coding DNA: TGTGCCAGCAGCAAAGGCCAATACAATGAGCAGTTCTTC. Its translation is CASSKGQYNEQFF.